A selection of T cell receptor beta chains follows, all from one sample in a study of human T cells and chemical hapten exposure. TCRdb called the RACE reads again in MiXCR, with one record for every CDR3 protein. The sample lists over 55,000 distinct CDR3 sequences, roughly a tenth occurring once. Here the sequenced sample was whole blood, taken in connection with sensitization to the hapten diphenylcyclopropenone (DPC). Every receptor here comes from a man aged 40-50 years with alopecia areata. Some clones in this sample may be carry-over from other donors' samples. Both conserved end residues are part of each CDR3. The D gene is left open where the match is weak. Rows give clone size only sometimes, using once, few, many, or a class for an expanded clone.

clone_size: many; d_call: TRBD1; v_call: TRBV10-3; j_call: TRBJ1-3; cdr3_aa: CAISGTGTGFSGNTIYF; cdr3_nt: TGTGCCATCAGTGGAACCGGGACAGGGTTCTCTGGAAACACCATATATTTT
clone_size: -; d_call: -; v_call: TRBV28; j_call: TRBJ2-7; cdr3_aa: CASSQAGQAYEQYF; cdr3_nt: TGTGCCAGCAGCCAAGCGGGACAGGCATACGAGCAGTACTTC
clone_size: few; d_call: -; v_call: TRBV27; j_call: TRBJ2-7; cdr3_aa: CASRARVGYEQYF; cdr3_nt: TGTGCCAGCAGAGCCAGGGTTGGGTACGAGCAGTACTTC
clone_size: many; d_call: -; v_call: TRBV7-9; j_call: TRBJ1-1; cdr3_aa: CASSQGARQSLAEAFF; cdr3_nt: TGTGCCAGCAGCCAAGGGGCTAGACAGTCCCTCGCTGAAGCTTTCTTT
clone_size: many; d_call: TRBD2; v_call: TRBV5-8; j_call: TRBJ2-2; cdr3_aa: CASSLNLAGAGTGELFF; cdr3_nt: TGTGCCAGCAGCTTGAATCTAGCGGGAGCGGGCACCGGGGAGCTGTTTTTT
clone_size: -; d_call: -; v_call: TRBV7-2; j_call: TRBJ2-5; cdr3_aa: CASSPTGIGETQYF; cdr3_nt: TGTGCCAGCAGCCCCACGGGGATAGGAGAGACCCAGTACTTC
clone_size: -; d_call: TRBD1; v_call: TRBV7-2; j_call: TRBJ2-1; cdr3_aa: CASSLGGQAHEQFF; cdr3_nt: TGTGCCAGCAGCTTAGGAGGACAGGCCCATGAGCAGTTCTTC
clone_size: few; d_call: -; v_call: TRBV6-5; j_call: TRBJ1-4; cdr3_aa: CASNPRGGREKLFF; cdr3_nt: TGTGCCAGCAACCCCCGGGGGGGCCGGGAAAAACTGTTTTTT
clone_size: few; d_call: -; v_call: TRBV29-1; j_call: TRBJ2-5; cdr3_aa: CSVEELQTQYF; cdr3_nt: TGCAGCGTTGAAGAGTTACAGACCCAGTACTTC
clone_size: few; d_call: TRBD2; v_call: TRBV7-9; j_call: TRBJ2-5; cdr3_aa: CASSLGAGAGVPYF; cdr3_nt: TGTGCCAGCAGCTTAGGGGCGGGAGCGGGCGTTCCGTACTTC
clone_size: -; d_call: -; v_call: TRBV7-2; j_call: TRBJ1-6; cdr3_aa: CASRQGTRAPLHF; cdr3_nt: TGTGCCAGCAGGCAGGGTACAAGGGCACCCCTCCACTTT
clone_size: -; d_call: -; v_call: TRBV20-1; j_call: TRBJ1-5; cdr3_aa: CSASWGPAQPQHF; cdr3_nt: TGCAGTGCTAGTTGGGGGCCAGCTCAGCCCCAGCATTTT
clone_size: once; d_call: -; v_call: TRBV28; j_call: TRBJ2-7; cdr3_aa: CASSSTAPYEQYF; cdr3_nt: TGTGCCAGCAGTTCGACAGCTCCCTACGAGCAGTACTTC
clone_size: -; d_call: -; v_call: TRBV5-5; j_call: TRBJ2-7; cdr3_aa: CASSLAPTPYEQYF; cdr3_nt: TGTGCCAGCAGCTTGGCGCCGACACCCTACGAGCAGTACTTC
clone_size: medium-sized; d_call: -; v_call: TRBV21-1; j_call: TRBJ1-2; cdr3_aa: CASSINPYGYTF; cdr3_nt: TGTGCCAGCAGCATAAACCCCTATGGCTACACCTTC
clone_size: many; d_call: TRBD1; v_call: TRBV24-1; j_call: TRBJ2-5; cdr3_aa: CATSDSTGVELRTQYF; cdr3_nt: TGTGCCACCAGTGACTCGACAGGGGTAGAGCTCCGGACCCAGTACTTC
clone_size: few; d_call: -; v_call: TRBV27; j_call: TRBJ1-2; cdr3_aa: CASRDSGARYGYTF; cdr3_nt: TGTGCCAGCAGAGATTCAGGGGCGCGGTATGGCTACACCTTC
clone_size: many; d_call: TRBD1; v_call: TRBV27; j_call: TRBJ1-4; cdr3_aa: CASSSAWDRDEKLFF; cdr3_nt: TGTGCCAGCAGTTCCGCCTGGGACAGGGACGAAAAACTGTTTTTT
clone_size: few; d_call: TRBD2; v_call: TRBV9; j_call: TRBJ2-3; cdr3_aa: CASSVGAGESTDTQYF; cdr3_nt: TGTGCCAGCAGCGTAGGAGCGGGAGAGAGCACAGATACGCAGTATTTT
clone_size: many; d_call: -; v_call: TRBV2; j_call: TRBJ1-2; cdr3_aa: CASREGGGYTF; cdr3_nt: TGTGCCAGCAGGGAGGGAGGCGGCTACACCTTC
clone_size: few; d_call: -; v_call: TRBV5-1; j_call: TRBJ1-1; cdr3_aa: CASTYSPFRNTEAFF; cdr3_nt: TGCGCCAGCACCTACAGTCCTTTCCGGAACACTGAAGCTTTCTTT
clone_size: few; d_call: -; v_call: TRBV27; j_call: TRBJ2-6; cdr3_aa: CASSTWTQLRANVLTF; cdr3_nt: TGTGCCAGCAGTACGTGGACCCAGCTCAGAGCCAACGTCCTGACTTTC
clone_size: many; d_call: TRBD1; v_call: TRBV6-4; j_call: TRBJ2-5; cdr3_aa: CASSADREETQYF; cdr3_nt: TGTGCCAGCAGCGCGGACAGGGAGGAGACCCAGTACTTC
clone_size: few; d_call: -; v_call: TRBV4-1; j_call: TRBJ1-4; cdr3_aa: CASSQKRDRAEKLFF; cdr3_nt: TGCGCCAGCAGCCAAAAGAGGGACCGAGCTGAAAAACTGTTTTTT
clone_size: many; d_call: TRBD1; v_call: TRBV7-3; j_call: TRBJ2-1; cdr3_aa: CASSLEGQGASGSSYNEQFF; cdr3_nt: TGTGCCAGCAGCTTAGAAGGACAGGGGGCGAGTGGGAGCTCCTACAATGAGCAGTTCTTC
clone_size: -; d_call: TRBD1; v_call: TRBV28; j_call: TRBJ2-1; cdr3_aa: CASSRDSYNEQFF; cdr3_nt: TGTGCCAGCAGCCGGGACAGTTACAATGAGCAGTTCTTC
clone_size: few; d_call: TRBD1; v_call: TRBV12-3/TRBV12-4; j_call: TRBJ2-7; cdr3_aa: CASSPQGSSYEQYF; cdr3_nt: TGTGCCAGCAGTCCACAGGGGAGCTCCTACGAGCAGTACTTC
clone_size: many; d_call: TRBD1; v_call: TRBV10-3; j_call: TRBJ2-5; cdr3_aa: CAISDPTDRAQETQYF; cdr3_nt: TGTGCCATCAGTGACCCAACTGACAGGGCCCAAGAGACCCAGTACTTC
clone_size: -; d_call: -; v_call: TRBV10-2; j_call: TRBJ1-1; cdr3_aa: CASSDRPGTTNTEAFF; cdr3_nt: TGCGCCAGCAGTGATAGACCCGGGACAACGAACACTGAAGCTTTCTTT
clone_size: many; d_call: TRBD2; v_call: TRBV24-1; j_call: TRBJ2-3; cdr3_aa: CATSDKAGGTTDTQYF; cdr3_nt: TGTGCCACCAGTGATAAAGCGGGAGGGACGACAGATACGCAGTATTTT
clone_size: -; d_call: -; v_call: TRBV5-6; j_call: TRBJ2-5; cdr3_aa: CASSLNSPLETQYF; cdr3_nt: TGTGCCAGCAGCTTGAACAGTCCCCTAGAGACCCAGTACTTC
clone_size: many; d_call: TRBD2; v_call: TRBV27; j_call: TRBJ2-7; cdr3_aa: CASLRGYWYF; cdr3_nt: TGTGCCAGCCTGCGGGGGTACTGGTACTTC
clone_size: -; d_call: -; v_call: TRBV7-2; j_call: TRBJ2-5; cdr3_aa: CASSRGWETQYF; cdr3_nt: TGTGCCAGCAGCCGCGGGTGGGAGACCCAGTACTTC
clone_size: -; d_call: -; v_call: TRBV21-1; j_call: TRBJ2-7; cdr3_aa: CASRKRAAYEQYF; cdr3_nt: TGTGCCAGCAGGAAACGGGCCGCTTACGAGCAGTACTTC
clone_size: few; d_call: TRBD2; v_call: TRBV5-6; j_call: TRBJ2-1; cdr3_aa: CASSLVSGSFNEQFF; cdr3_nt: TGTGCCAGCAGCTTGGTTAGCGGGAGTTTCAATGAGCAGTTCTTC
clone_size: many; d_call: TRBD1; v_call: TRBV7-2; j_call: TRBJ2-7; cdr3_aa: CASSSGTGYEQYF; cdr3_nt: TGTGCCAGCAGCTCCGGGACAGGGTACGAGCAGTACTTC
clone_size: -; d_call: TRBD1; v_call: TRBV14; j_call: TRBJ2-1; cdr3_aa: CASSQLTGGNEQFF; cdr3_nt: TGTGCCAGCAGCCAATTGACAGGGGGCAATGAGCAGTTCTTC
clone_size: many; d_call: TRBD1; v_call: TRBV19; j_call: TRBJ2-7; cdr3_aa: CASSITGQSYEQYF; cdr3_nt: TGTGCCAGTAGTATAACGGGACAGTCCTACGAGCAGTACTTC
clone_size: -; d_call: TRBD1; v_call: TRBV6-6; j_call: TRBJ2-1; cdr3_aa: CASSQTGQGDYNEQFF; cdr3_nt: TGTGCCAGCAGTCAAACCGGACAGGGAGACTACAATGAGCAGTTCTTC
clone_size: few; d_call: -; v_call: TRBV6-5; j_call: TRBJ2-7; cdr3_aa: CASSYNGNYEQYF; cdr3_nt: TGTGCCAGCAGTTACAACGGCAACTACGAGCAGTACTTC
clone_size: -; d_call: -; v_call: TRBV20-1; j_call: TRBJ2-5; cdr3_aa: CSAQSELQETQYF; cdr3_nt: TGCAGTGCCCAAAGCGAGCTACAAGAGACCCAGTACTTC
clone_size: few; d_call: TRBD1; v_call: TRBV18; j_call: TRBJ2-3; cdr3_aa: CASSTRQGATDTQYF; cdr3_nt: TGTGCCAGCTCTACTCGACAGGGGGCGACAGATACGCAGTATTTT
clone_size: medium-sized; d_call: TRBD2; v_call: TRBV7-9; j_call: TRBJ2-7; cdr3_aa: CAGGLAGGPRSGEQYF; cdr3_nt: TGTGCCGGTGGACTAGCGGGAGGGCCAAGATCTGGAGAGCAGTACTTC
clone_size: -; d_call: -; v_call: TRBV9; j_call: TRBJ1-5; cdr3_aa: CASSVGMNQPQHF; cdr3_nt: TGTGCCAGCAGCGTAGGAATGAATCAGCCCCAGCATTTT
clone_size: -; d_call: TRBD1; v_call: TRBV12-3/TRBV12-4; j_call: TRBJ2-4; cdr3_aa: CASSAGQGANIQYF; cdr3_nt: TGTGCCAGCAGTGCGGGACAGGGGGCGAACATTCAGTACTTC
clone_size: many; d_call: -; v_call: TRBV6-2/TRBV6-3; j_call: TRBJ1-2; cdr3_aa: CASSYTGVDGYTF; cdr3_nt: TGTGCCAGCAGTTACACCGGGGTCGATGGCTACACCTTC
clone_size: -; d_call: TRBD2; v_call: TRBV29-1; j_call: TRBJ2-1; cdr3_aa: CSVDTSGTYNEQFF; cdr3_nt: TGCAGCGTTGACACTAGCGGGACCTACAATGAGCAGTTCTTC
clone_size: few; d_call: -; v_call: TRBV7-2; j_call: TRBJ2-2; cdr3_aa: CAARGVSTGELFF; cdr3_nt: TGTGCAGCCAGGGGAGTCAGCACCGGGGAGCTGTTTTTT
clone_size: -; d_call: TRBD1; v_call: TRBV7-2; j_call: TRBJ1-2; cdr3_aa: CASSLVGQGGGYTF; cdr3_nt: TGTGCCAGCAGCTTAGTGGGACAGGGCGGTGGCTACACCTTC
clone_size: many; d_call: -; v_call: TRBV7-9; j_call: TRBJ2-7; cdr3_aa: CASSTDDLGTLDSYEQYF; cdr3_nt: TGTGCCAGCAGCACCGACGACCTGGGGACATTGGACTCCTACGAGCAGTACTTC
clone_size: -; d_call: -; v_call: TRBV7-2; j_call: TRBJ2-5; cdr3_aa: CASSLAPRTPETQYF; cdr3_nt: TGTGCCAGCAGCTTAGCGCCACGTACCCCAGAGACCCAGTACTTC
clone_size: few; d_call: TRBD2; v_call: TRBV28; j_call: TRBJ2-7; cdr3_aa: CASSPTGEGLKQYF; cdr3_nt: TGTGCCAGCAGTCCCACCGGGGAGGGTCTCAAGCAGTACTTC
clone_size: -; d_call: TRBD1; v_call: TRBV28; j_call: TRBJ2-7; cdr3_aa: CASRRTGGAKSEQYF; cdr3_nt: TGTGCCAGCAGGAGGACAGGGGGTGCCAAAAGCGAGCAGTACTTC
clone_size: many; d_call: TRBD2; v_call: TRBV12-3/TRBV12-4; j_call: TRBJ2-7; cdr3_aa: CASSLRSGLASRDHEQYF; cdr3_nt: TGTGCCAGCAGTTTGCGGTCTGGACTAGCATCCCGGGACCACGAGCAGTACTTC
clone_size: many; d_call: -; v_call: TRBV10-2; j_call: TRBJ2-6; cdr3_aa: CASGHRGILSGANVLTF; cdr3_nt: TGCGCCAGCGGTCATAGGGGGATACTCTCTGGGGCCAACGTCCTGACTTTC
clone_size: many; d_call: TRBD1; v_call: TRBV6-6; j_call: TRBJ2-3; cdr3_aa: CASRLTGDTSTQYF; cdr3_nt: TGTGCCAGCAGACTGACAGGGGATACGAGTACGCAGTATTTT
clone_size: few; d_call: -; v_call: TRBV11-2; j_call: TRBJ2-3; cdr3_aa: CASSLGGRLNTQYF; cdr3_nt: TGTGCCAGCAGCTTAGGAGGGAGGCTGAATACGCAGTATTTT
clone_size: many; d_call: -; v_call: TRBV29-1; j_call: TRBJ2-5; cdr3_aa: CSGEQGGETQYF; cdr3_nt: TGCAGCGGAGAGCAGGGGGGAGAGACCCAGTACTTC
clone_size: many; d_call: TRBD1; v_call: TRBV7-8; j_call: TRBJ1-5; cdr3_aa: CASSLTGEQPQHF; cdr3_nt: TGTGCCAGCAGCTTAACAGGGGAGCAGCCCCAGCATTTT
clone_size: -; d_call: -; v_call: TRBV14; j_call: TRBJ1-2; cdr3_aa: CASSQETDYYGYTF; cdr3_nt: TGTGCCAGCAGCCAAGAGACGGATTACTATGGCTACACCTTC